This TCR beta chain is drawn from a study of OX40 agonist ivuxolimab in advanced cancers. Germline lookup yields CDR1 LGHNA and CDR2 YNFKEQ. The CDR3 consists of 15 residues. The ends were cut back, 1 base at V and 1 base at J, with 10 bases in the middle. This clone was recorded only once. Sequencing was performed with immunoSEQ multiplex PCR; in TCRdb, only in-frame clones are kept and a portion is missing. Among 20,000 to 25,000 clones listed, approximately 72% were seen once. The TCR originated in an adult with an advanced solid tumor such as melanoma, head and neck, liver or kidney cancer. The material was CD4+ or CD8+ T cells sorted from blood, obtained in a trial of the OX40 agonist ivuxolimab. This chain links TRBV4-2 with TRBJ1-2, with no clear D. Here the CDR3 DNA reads TGTGCCAGCAGCCAAGGCGCTGCTCTTAACTATGGCTACACCTTC. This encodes CASSQGAALNYGYTF.